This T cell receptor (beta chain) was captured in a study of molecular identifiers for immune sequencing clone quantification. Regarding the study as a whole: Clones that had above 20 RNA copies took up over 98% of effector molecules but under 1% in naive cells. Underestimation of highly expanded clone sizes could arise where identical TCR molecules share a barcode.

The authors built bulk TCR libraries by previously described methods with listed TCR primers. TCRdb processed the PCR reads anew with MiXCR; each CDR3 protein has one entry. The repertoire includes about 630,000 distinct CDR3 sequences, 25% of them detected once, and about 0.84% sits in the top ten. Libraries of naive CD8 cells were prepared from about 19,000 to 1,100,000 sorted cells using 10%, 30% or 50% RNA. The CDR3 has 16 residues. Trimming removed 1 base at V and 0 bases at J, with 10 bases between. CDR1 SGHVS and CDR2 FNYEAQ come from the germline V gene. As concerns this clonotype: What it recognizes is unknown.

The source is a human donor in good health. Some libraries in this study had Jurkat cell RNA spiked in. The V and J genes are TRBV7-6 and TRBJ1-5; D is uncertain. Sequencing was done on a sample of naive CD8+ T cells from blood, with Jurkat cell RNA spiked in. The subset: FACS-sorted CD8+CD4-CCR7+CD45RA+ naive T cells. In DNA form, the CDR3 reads TGTGCCAGCAGCTTAGGTGACCTTTATAGCAATCAGCCCCAGCATTTT. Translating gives CASSLGDLYSNQPQHF.